Listed here are 29 T cell receptor beta chains from one sample, sequenced in a study of PD-1 blockade in classical Hodgkin lymphoma. Profiling relied on immunoSEQ multiplex PCR, and the TCRdb table lists in-frame clones only, not all of them. The data show just over 50,000 clones, with 73% seen just once and more than 12% held by the top ten. All patients experienced relapse after autologous stem cell transplantation, and brentuximab vedotin exposure was variable. The sample was peripheral blood mononuclear cells (PBMCs), taken before the second cycle of nivolumab. These receptors all come from a human donor with classical Hodgkin lymphoma.

The chain couples TRBV27 to TRBJ2-1, with D tentatively TRBD2 (6 bases). CDR1 is MNHEY and CDR2 is SMNVEV in the germline V gene (reference sequence). The germline V and J ends were trimmed by 2 bases and 3 bases, with 17 bases remaining between them. CDR3 length: 17 amino acids. CDR3 amino acids: CASSLPLRGIHYNEQFF. In DNA, the CDR3 is TGTGCCAGCAGTTTACCGTTACGGGGGATCCACTACAATGAGCAGTTCTTC.

The V call is TRBV11-2, the J call TRBJ1-1; 7 bases line up with TRBD1. The CDR3 sequence is 15 residues long. J gave up 0 bases and V 2 bases, and 3 bases lay outside the gene matches. Germline CDR1 SGHAT, CDR2 FQNNGV. CDR3 sequence: CASSLQGDMNTEAFF. CDR3 sequence (DNA): TGTGCCAGCAGCTTACAGGGGGACATGAACACTGAAGCTTTCTTT.

The chain links TRBV6-5 to TRBJ2-7, with 9 bases identical to TRBD2. Germline CDR1 reads MNHEY; CDR2 reads SVGAGI. The ends lost 2 bases at V and 0 bases at J; junction bases unmatched: 2. The CDR3 consists of 15 residues. The CDR3 sequence: CASSYAGGGSYEQYF. The CDR3 bases are TGTGCCAGCAGTTACGCGGGGGGGGGCTCCTACGAGCAGTACTTC.

Notes on this clone: The sample has other DNA sequences that encode this CDR3 too. Written as DNA, the CDR3 is TGTGCCAGTTCGGACAGGGGGGCAGATACGCAGTATTTT. Translation gives CASSDRGADTQYF. The chain recombines TRBV19 with TRBJ2-3; 10 bases fit TRBD1. Losses at the gene ends were 8 bases for V and 4 bases for J; bases not matched to a gene: 3. This CDR3 has 13 amino acids. The V gene's germline CDR1 is LNHDA and CDR2 SQIVND (reference sequence).

The V gene is TRBV2, the J gene TRBJ1-3; tentatively, D is TRBD1 (6 bases). Per the germline V gene, CDR1 is SNHLY and CDR2 is FYNNEI. This CDR3 has 14 residues. V dropped 0 bases and J dropped 9 bases, with 12 bases sitting between them. CDR3 DNA: TGTGCCAGCAGTGAAGCAGGCAGGGGAGCCACCATATATTTT. As protein: CASSEAGRGATIYF.

This chain joins TRBV5-1 and TRBJ1-5; the D gene is possibly TRBD1 (5 bases). The CDR3 has 14 amino acids. Trimming removed 4 bases at V and 4 bases at J, with 12 bases between. From germline, CDR1 is SGHRS and CDR2 YFSETQ. The CDR3 loop reads CASSETVGNQPQHF. The CDR3 coding sequence is TGCGCCAGCAGCGAGACAGTGGGGAATCAGCCCCAGCATTTT.

In the case of this clone: The sample carries other DNA sequences with the same CDR3. The gene calls are TRBV6-5 and TRBJ1-2, with 7 bases lining up with TRBD1. Germline CDR1 is MNHEY and CDR2 is SVGAGI. V lost 5 bases, J lost 3 bases, and 3 bases stayed unmatched. The CDR3 length is 13 residues. CDR3 amino acids: CASSPTGDYGYTF. CDR3 sequence (DNA): TGTGCCAGCAGTCCTACAGGGGACTATGGCTACACCTTC.

V and J are TRBV6-5 and TRBJ2-3; no definite D call. CDR3 length equals 14 residues. Trimming pared 4 bases from V and 4 bases from J, leaving 12 bases between. Germline-derived CDR1 and CDR2 are MNHEY and SVGAGI. As DNA, the CDR3 is TGTGCCAGCAGTTCCGCCGTAGGCGCAGATACGCAGTATTTT. Translating it yields CASSSAVGADTQYF.

The V gene is TRBV29-1, the J gene TRBJ1-1; tentative D call: TRBD1 (5 bases). CDR3 length equals 13 residues. Germline V CDR1 and CDR2: SQVTM, ANQGSEA. Between the trimmed V and J ends, which lost 4 bases and 4 bases, there was a span of 13 bases. CDR3 amino acids: CSVVRGSSTEAFF. CDR3 sequence (DNA): TGCAGCGTTGTTCGGGGGTCTAGCACTGAAGCTTTCTTT.

This rearrangement joins TRBV2 to TRBJ2-2; 9 bases are a match to TRBD1. The CDR3 sequence is 17 residues long. The junction had 5 bases not matched to a gene; V was cut back by 3 bases and J by 0 bases. The germline CDR1 and CDR2 sequences are SNHLY and FYNNEI. The DNA for the CDR3 is TGTGCCAGCAGTGACGGGACAGGGCTAACGAACACCGGGGAGCTGTTTTTT. This translates into CASSDGTGLTNTGELFF.

V gene TRBV28 combines with J gene TRBJ2-7, with D tentatively TRBD1 (5 bases). Germline V gives CDR1 MDHEN, CDR2 SYDVKM. V was clipped by 4 bases and J by 3 bases, with 19 bases between them. The CDR3 consists of 16 residues. The DNA for the CDR3 is TGTGCCAGCAGTTCCCAGGCGACAGTCCGAGACTACGAGCAGTACTTC. It codes for CASSSQATVRDYEQYF.

The V and J genes are TRBV30 and TRBJ2-7; D might be TRBD1 or TRBD2, each matching 5 bases. The CDR3 contains 14 residues. Germline loops: CDR1 GTSNPN, CDR2 SVGIG (reference sequence). V dropped 5 bases and J dropped 2 bases, with 16 bases sitting between them. CDR3: CAWRRPGAPYEQYF. CDR3 nucleotide sequence: TGTGCCTGGCGAAGACCCGGGGCCCCCTACGAGCAGTACTTC.

The rearrangement uses TRBV7-9 and TRBJ2-1; weak D call: TRBD2 (6 bases). CDR3 length: 12 amino acids. V gave up 2 bases and J gave up 10 bases, with 9 bases separating them. The germline gives CDR1 SEHNR, CDR2 FQNEAQ (reference sequence). CDR3 protein: CASSLSAGEQFF. The CDR3 nucleotides are TGTGCCAGCAGCTTAAGCGCGGGAGAGCAGTTCTTC.

The CDR3 loop is CASSALAGDEQYF. The DNA for the CDR3 is TGTGCCAGCAGTGCACTAGCGGGAGACGAGCAGTACTTC. The rearrangement joins TRBV25-1 to TRBJ2-7; 11 bases are shared with TRBD2. The CDR3 spans 13 residues. V dropped 4 bases and J dropped 5; count of bases not matched to a gene: 1. Germline CDR1 is MGHDK and CDR2 is SYGVNS.

This sequence joins TRBV11-2 and TRBJ2-1; no firm D call. The CDR3 extends over 13 amino acids. Germline V gene data show CDR1 as SGHAT and CDR2 as FQNNGV. V dropped 0 bases and J dropped 4 bases, with 4 bases sitting between them. The CDR3 nucleotides read TGTGCCAGCAGCTTAGACAGTTACAATGAGCAGTTCTTC. This encodes CASSLDSYNEQFF.

There are a few counts of this clone. V gene TRBV7-9 combines with J gene TRBJ2-5; 9 positions agree with TRBD2. J was trimmed by 5 bases and V by 5 bases; bases with no gene match: 12. Germline assignment: CDR1 SEHNR and CDR2 FQNEAQ (reference sequence). The CDR3 is made up of 16 amino acids. The CDR3 bases are TGTGCCAGCAGCGGGTTCTTAGCGGGAGTAGGGGAGACCCAGTACTTC. This sequence encodes CASSGFLAGVGETQYF.

This clone appeared once. V usage is TRBV6-6 and J usage is TRBJ1-1, with D possibly TRBD1 on 6 matching bases. This CDR3 region has 16 residues. V was pared by 4 bases and J by 0 bases, with 15 bases between. The V gene's germline CDR1 is MNHNY and CDR2 SVGAGI (reference sequence). CDR3 sequence reads: CASSSPNRDVNTEAFF. The CDR3 nucleotides read TGTGCCAGCAGTTCCCCAAACAGGGATGTGAACACTGAAGCTTTCTTT.

This chain uses TRBV6-5 with TRBJ1-2; D unresolved. This CDR3 has 13 amino acids. Germline V gene lookup returns CDR1 MNHEY and CDR2 SVGAGI. V was clipped by 2 bases and J by 8 bases, with 12 bases between them. The CDR3 protein is CASSYAVMTGYTF. The CDR3 coding sequence is TGTGCCAGCAGTTACGCCGTCATGACGGGCTACACCTTC.

V usage is TRBV6-1 and J usage is TRBJ2-7; 10 bases match TRBD1. Trimming cost V 6 bases and J 3 bases; bases outside gene matches: 5. Germline lookup yields CDR1 MNHNS and CDR2 SASEGT. This CDR3 comprises 14 residues. CDR3 DNA: TGTGCCAGCAGGTACGGGACAGGGGTCTACGAGCAGTACTTC. Its translation: CASRYGTGVYEQYF.

The CDR3 DNA reads as TGTGCCTGGAGTCCTCCTTCCGGGACTAACCTTTACGATGAGCAGTTCTTC. Protein sequence: CAWSPPSGTNLYDEQFF. V usage is TRBV30 and J usage is TRBJ2-1; 7 bases are a match to TRBD2. The germline V gene encodes CDR1 GTSNPN and CDR2 SVGIG (reference sequence). Trimming cost V 2 bases and J 8 bases; bases outside gene matches: 18. This CDR3 is built from 17 residues.

The chain combines TRBV18 with TRBJ1-1; D gene uncertain. With 3 bases removed from V and 2 bases from J, the gap between germline ends came to 10 bases. CDR1 and CDR2 from the germline V gene are KGHSH and LQKENI. There are 14 residues in the CDR3. Here the CDR3 reads CASSPFPDNTEAFF. The DNA for the CDR3 is TGTGCCAGCTCACCGTTCCCAGATAACACTGAAGCTTTCTTT. Drawing the rest from reference TRBV18 and TRBJ1-1, the complete variable domain is NAGVMQNPRHLVRRRGQEARLRCSPMKGHSHVYWYRQLPEEGLKFMVYLQKENIIDESGMPKERFSAEFPKEGPSILRIQQVVRGDSAAYFCASSPFPDNTEAFFGQGTRLTVV.

The chain joins TRBV9 to TRBJ2-3; the match to TRBD1 covers 7 bases. With 0 bases clipped from V and 2 bases from J, the junction kept 6 bases outside the gene matches. The germline gives CDR1 SGDLS, CDR2 YYNGEE. CDR3 length equals 16 residues. The CDR3, as DNA: TGTGCCAGCAGCGTAGGAGTGACAGGGACCACAGATACGCAGTATTTT. Its translation: CASSVGVTGTTDTQYF.

This chain connects TRBV5-1 to TRBJ1-1; TRBD1 aligns across 8 bases. The trim removed 0 bases at V and 5 bases at J, leaving 3 bases unmatched. The V gene's germline CDR1 is SGHRS and CDR2 YFSETQ. This CDR3 has 14 residues. CDR3 sequence (DNA): TGCGCCAGCAGCTTGGAGAGACAGGGGACTGAAGCTTTCTTT. Residues: CASSLERQGTEAFF.

The chain uses TRBV7-2 and TRBJ1-1; 10 bases are a match to TRBD1. J was trimmed by 6 bases and V by 4 bases; bases with no gene match: 5. The CDR3 consists of 14 residues. Per the germline V gene, CDR1 is SGHTA and CDR2 is FQGNSA. CDR3 amino acids: CASSYGTGVSEAFF. The CDR3 region has the DNA TGTGCCAGCAGCTATGGGACAGGGGTTTCTGAAGCTTTCTTT.

In its sample, this clone was seen once. The chain joins TRBV13 to TRBJ2-1, with 11 bases lining up with TRBD2. The length of the CDR3 is 16 residues. The germline V gene encodes CDR1 PRHDT and CDR2 FYEKMQ (reference sequence). After removal of 4 bases from V and 2 bases from J, the junction contained 4 bases not matched to a gene. In DNA, the CDR3 is TGTGCCAGCAGCTCTAGCGGGAGGATCCCCTACAATGAGCAGTTCTTC. This gives the protein CASSSSGRIPYNEQFF.

The chain is built from TRBV7-2 and TRBJ2-7; 12 nucleotides match TRBD1. V was clipped by 5 bases and J by 2 bases; unmatched bases: 4. Germline CDR1 and CDR2: SGHTA and FQGNSA. There are 15 residues in the CDR3. Written as DNA, the CDR3 is TGTGCCAGCAGCCCCCGGGACAGGGGGCCCTACGAGCAGTACTTC. It translates to CASSPRDRGPYEQYF.

The sample holds one count of this clone. The chain recombines TRBV19 with TRBJ2-1, with TRBD1 matching over 9 bases. The trim removed 3 bases at V and 8 bases at J, leaving 5 bases unmatched. CDR3 length: 14 residues. CDR1 is LNHDA and CDR2 is SQIVND in the germline V gene (reference sequence). In DNA, the CDR3 is TGTGCCAGTAGTATCTACAGGGGGCAGGATGAGCAGTTCTTC. Translating gives CASSIYRGQDEQFF. Complete variable domain (other parts from reference TRBV19 and TRBJ2-1): DGGITQSPKYLFRKEGQNVTLSCEQNLNHDAMYWYRQDPGQGLRLIYYSQIVNDFQKGDIAEGYSVSREKKESFPLTVTSAQKNPTAFYLCASSIYRGQDEQFFGPGTRLTVL.

The CDR3 nucleotides read TGTGCCAGCAGTCCGAGATTAGGACATACGCAGTATTTT. It yields the protein CASSPRLGHTQYF. V and J are TRBV27 and TRBJ2-3, with unresolved D. This CDR3 region has 13 residues. Germline V gene sequence: CDR1 MNHEY, CDR2 SMNVEV (reference sequence). V lost 5 bases and J 7 bases, leaving 13 bases between the germline ends.

This clone appeared a few times. One end of the junction is discordant with germline, which a read error may explain. CDR3 bases: TGTGCTAGCAGCCCCGGGGGAGGGCCGTCGAGCGAGCAGTACTTC. Its translation: CASSPGGGPSSEQYF. This chain joins TRBV7-7 and TRBJ2-7; 7 bases are shared with TRBD2. Germline CDR1 and CDR2: SSHAT and FNYEAQ (reference sequence). This CDR3 is built from 15 residues.